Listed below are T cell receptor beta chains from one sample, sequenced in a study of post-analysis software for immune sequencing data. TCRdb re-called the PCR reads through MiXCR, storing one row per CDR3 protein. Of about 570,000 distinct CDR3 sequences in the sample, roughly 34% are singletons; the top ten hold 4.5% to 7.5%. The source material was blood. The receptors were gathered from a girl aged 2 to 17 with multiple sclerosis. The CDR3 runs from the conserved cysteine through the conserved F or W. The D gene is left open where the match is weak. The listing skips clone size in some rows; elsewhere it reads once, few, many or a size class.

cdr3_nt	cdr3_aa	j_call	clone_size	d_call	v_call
TGCAGTGCTGAAGGGTCGGCTAGCGGGGTGTTTAGGGAGACCCAGTACTTC	CSAEGSASGVFRETQYF	TRBJ2-5	.	TRBD2	TRBV20-1
TGTGCCAGCACGGGGGGGGAGACCCAGTACTTC	CASTGGETQYF	TRBJ2-5	few	TRBD2	TRBV12-3/TRBV12-4
TGCGCCAGCAGCTTCGGGACTAGCGGGACCAATGAGCAGTACTTC	CASSFGTSGTNEQYF	TRBJ2-7	.	TRBD2	TRBV5-1
TGTGCCAGCAGCCAGTTCACTAGCGGGGGCGGCATTCAGTACTTC	CASSQFTSGGGIQYF	TRBJ2-4	.	TRBD2	TRBV4-2
TGTGCCAGCAGTCCCCGACAGGGTAGAGGCTCTGGGGCCAACGTCCTGACTTTC	CASSPRQGRGSGANVLTF	TRBJ2-6	few	TRBD1	TRBV12-3/TRBV12-4
TGTGCCATCAGTGGGGGAGAACCCGAGCAGTACTTC	CAISGGEPEQYF	TRBJ2-7	.	.	TRBV10-3
TGTGCCAGCAGCTCCCTACAGGGGGCTATCTCCTACAATGAGCAGTTCTTC	CASSSLQGAISYNEQFF	TRBJ2-1	.	TRBD1	TRBV11-2
TGCGCCAGCAGCTTGGGGACGGCTATATCATCCTACAATGAGCAGTTCTTC	CASSLGTAISSYNEQFF	TRBJ2-1	few	.	TRBV5-1
TGTGCCAGCAGCCCTATAGCGGGGGGGAGTATCTATGAGCAGTTCTTC	CASSPIAGGSIYEQFF	TRBJ2-1	.	TRBD2	TRBV7-9
TGCAGTGCTAGAGGACCGGGACAGGATAATTCACCCCTCCACTTT	CSARGPGQDNSPLHF	TRBJ1-6	.	TRBD1	TRBV20-1
TGTGCCAGCTCACCCAGCCGCCTAGCGGGGGGTAACAATGAGCAGTTCTTC	CASSPSRLAGGNNEQFF	TRBJ2-1	few	TRBD2	TRBV18
TGTGCCAGCAGTTTCCGGGACAGGGGGGACCACTATGGCTACACCTTC	CASSFRDRGDHYGYTF	TRBJ1-2	.	TRBD1	TRBV6-2/TRBV6-3
TGTGCCAGCAGCTTAGTATCACAGGGAGGACTCCAGCCCCAGCATTTT	CASSLVSQGGLQPQHF	TRBJ1-5	few	.	TRBV7-2
TGCGCCAGCACCCAGCGACAGGGGACCGGGGAGCTGTTTTTT	CASTQRQGTGELFF	TRBJ2-2	.	TRBD1	TRBV5-1
TGTGCTAGCAGCCCTGGGGCTAGCGGGGGGCCAGAGGAGACCCAGTACTTC	CASSPGASGGPEETQYF	TRBJ2-5	.	TRBD2	TRBV7-7
TGCAGCGGCGGAGGGAGGGGGAACACTGAAGCTTTCTTT	CSGGGRGNTEAFF	TRBJ1-1	.	.	TRBV29-1
TGCAGTGCTAGCCCCGTCCAGCGGGGGGGAACGCAGTATTTT	CSASPVQRGGTQYF	TRBJ2-3	few	TRBD2	TRBV20-1
TGCGCCAGCAGCTCCACAGGGGGTGCACAGTTCTTC	CASSSTGGAQFF	TRBJ2-1	few	TRBD1	TRBV5-1
TGTGCCAGCTCACGCGGACAGGGGGCAGGCTACGAGCAGTACTTC	CASSRGQGAGYEQYF	TRBJ2-7	few	TRBD1	TRBV18
TGCGCCAGCAGACGGGGGGGCCGGGAAGAGACCCAGTACTTC	CASRRGGREETQYF	TRBJ2-5	few	TRBD2	TRBV5-1
TGTGCCTCTTCCGGGGAGCGGGGGCCGTTGGAGACCCAGTACTTC	CASSGERGPLETQYF	TRBJ2-5	few	TRBD2	TRBV5-8
TGTGCCACCAGCAACCGGGACAGGGTGGGCGAGCAGTACTTC	CATSNRDRVGEQYF	TRBJ2-7	.	TRBD1	TRBV15
TGCAGAAATACCGGGATATACACTTCTTACGAGCAGTACTTC	CRNTGIYTSYEQYF	TRBJ2-7	once	.	TRBV20-1
TGTGCCAGCAGCTTGGGACGAGGACAGAGACATAGATCGTTCGGGGTATCAGGGGAGCTGTTTTTT	CASSLGRGQRHRSFGVSGELFF	TRBJ2-2	.	.	TRBV5-4
TGCGCCAGCAGATGGGACAGCCCTATCAAAGAGACCCAGTACTTC	CASRWDSPIKETQYF	TRBJ2-5	.	TRBD1	TRBV5-1
TGTGCCAGCAGCGCGAATATGAAGGGAGCCTCTGGGGCCAACGTCCTGACTTTC	CASSANMKGASGANVLTF	TRBJ2-6	few	.	TRBV11-2
TGTGCCAGCAGCTCAGGGACAGCCTGGGGAGATACGCAGTATTTT	CASSSGTAWGDTQYF	TRBJ2-3	.	TRBD1	TRBV7-2
TGCGCCAGCAGCTTGACAGGGCAAGGCACTGAAGCTTTCTTT	CASSLTGQGTEAFF	TRBJ1-1	few	.	TRBV5-1
TGCAGCGTTGAGGCTGGCTCTGAGCAGTACTTC	CSVEAGSEQYF	TRBJ2-4	few	.	TRBV29-1
TGTGCCAGCTCACCTCTTCGTGGGCAAGGTCAGCAGTACTTC	CASSPLRGQGQQYF	TRBJ2-7	few	.	TRBV18